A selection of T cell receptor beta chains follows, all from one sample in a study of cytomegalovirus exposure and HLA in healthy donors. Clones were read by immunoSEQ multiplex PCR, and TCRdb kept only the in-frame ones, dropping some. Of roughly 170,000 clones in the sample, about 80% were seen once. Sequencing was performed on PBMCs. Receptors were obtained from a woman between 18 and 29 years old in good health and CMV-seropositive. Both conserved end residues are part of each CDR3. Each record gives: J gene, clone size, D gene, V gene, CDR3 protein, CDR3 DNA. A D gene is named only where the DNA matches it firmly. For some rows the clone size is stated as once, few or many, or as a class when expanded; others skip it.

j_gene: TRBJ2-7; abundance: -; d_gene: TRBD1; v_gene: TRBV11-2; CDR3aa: CASSPLTGYGHEQYF; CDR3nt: TGTGCCAGCAGCCCGTTGACAGGGTATGGACACGAGCAGTACTTC
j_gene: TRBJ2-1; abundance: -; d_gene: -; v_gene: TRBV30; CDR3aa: CAWRSQFF; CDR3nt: TGTGCCTGGAGGTCTCAGTTCTTC
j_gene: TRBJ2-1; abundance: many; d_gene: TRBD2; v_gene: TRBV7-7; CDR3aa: CASSLGLAGVDEQFF; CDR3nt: TGTGCCAGCAGCTTAGGGCTAGCGGGGGTCGATGAGCAGTTCTTC
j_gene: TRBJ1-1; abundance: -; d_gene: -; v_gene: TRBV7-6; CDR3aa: CASSPSGGTTEAFF; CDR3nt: TGTGCCAGCAGCCCCTCTGGGGGGACCACTGAAGCTTTCTTT
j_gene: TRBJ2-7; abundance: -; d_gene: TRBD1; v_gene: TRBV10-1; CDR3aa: CASSAGTGGYEQYF; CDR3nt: TGCGCCAGCAGTGCTGGGACAGGGGGTTACGAGCAGTACTTC
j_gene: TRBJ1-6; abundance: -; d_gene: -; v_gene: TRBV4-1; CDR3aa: CASSQVGPVSNNSPLHF; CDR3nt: TGCGCCAGCAGCCAAGTCGGTCCCGTCTCAAATAATTCACCCCTCCACTTT
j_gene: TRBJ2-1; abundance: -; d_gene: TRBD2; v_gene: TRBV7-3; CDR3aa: CASSRTSRTEQFF; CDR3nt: TGTGCCAGCAGCAGGACTAGCCGTACTGAGCAGTTCTTC
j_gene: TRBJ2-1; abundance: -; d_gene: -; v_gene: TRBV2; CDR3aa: CASMRDRNEQFF; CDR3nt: TGTGCCAGCATGCGGGACCGGAATGAGCAGTTCTTC
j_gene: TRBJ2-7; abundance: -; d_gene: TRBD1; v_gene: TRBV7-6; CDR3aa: CASSRTRGKSEQYF; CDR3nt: TGTGCCAGCAGCCGTACCAGGGGGAAGAGCGAGCAGTACTTC
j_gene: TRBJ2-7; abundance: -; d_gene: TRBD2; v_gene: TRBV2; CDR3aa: CASSEERGPTGEQYF; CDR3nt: TGTGCCAGCAGTGAGGAGCGGGGGCCTACCGGCGAGCAGTACTTC
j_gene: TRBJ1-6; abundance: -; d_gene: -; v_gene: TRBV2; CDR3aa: CASSDRGRNSPLHF; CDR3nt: TGTGCCAGCAGTGATAGGGGAAGGAATTCACCCCTCCACTTT
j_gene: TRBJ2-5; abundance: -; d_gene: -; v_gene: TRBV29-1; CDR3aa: CSVAGTVKGETQYF; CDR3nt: TGCAGCGTTGCCGGGACTGTGAAGGGAGAGACCCAGTACTTC
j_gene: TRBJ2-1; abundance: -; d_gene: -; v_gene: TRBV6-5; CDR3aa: CASSYSGVQFF; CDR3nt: TGTGCCAGCAGTTATTCAGGGGTGCAGTTCTTC
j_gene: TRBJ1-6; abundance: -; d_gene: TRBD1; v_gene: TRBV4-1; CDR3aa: CASSQGGTGASPLHF; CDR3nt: TGCGCCAGCAGCCAAGGAGGGACAGGGGCTTCACCCCTCCACTTT
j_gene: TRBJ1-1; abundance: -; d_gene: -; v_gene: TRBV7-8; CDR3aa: CASSLDRGGLEAEAFF; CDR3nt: TGTGCCAGCAGCTTAGATCGGGGGGGGCTCGAGGCTGAAGCTTTCTTT
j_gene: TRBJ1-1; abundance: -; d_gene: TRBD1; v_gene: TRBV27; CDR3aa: CASSHGTGVEAFF; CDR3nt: TGTGCCAGCAGCCACGGGACAGGGGTTGAAGCTTTCTTT
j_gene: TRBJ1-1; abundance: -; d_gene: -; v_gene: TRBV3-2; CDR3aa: CAHGTGFF; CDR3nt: TGTGCTCACGGGACAGGTTTCTTT
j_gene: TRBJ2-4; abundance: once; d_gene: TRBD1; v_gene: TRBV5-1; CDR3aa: CASSPGQVTKNIQYF; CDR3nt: TGCGCCAGCAGCCCCGGACAGGTGACCAAAAACATTCAGTACTTC
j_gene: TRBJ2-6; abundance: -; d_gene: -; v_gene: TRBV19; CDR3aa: CASNEGAHSGANVLTF; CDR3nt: TGTGCCAGTAATGAGGGAGCACACTCTGGGGCCAACGTCCTGACTTTC
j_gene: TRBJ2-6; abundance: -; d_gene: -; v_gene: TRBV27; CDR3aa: CASSWQSGANVLTF; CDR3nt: TGTGCCAGCAGTTGGCAGTCTGGGGCCAACGTCCTGACTTTC
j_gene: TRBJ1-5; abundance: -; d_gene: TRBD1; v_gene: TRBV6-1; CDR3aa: CASRTGGYQPQHF; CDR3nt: TGTGCCAGCAGGACAGGGGGCTATCAGCCCCAGCATTTT
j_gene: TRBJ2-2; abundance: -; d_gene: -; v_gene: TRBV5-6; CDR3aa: CASSFGVGPGELFF; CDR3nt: TGTGCCAGCAGCTTCGGGGTAGGCCCCGGGGAGCTGTTTTTT
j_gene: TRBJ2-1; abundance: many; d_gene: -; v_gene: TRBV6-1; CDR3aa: CASENRQAGINEQFF; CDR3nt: TGTGCCAGCGAGAATAGACAGGCTGGCATCAATGAGCAGTTCTTC
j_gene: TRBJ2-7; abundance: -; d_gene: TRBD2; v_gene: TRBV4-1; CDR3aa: CASSLAGTTNYEQYF; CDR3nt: TGCGCCAGCAGCCTCGCCGGGACTACAAACTACGAGCAGTACTTC
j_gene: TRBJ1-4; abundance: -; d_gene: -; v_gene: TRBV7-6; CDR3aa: CASSVAREVNEKLFF; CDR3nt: TGTGCCAGCAGCGTGGCCAGGGAGGTGAATGAAAAACTGTTTTTT
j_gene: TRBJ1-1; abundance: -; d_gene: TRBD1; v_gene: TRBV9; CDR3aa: CASSGQGDTEAFF; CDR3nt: TGTGCCAGCAGCGGGCAGGGGGACACTGAAGCTTTCTTT
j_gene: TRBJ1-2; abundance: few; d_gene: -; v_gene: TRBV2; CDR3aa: CASARDGGYTF; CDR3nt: TGTGCCAGCGCTCGGGATGGCGGCTACACCTTC
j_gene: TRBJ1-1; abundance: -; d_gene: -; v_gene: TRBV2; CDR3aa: CASILRLEAFF; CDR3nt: TGTGCCAGCATATTGAGACTCGAAGCTTTCTTT
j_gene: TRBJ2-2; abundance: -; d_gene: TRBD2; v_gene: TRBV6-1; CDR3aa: CASSEALSGGWTGELFF; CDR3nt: TGTGCCAGCAGTGAAGCTCTAAGCGGGGGATGGACCGGGGAGCTGTTTTTT
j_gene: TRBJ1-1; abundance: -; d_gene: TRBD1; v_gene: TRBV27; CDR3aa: CASSPGQPNTEAFF; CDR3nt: TGTGCCAGCAGTCCGGGACAGCCGAACACTGAAGCTTTCTTT
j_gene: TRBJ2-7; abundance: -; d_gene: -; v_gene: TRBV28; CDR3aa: CASSLRKQYF; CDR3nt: TGTGCCAGCAGTTTGAGGAAGCAGTACTTC
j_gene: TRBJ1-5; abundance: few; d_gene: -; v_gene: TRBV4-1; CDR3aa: CASSQVSPGHQPQHF; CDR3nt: TGCGCCAGCAGCCAAGTTTCCCCAGGTCATCAGCCCCAGCATTTT
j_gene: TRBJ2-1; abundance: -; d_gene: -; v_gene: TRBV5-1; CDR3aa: CASSSTGTNEQFF; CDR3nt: TGCGCCAGCAGCTCTACCGGGACTAATGAGCAGTTCTTC
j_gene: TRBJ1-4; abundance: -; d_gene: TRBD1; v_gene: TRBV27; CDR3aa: CASERSGTGVEKLFF; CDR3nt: TGTGCCAGTGAGAGATCCGGGACAGGGGTTGAAAAACTGTTTTTT
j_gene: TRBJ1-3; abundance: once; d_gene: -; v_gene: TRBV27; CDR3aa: CATSKGPGNTIYF; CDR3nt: TGTGCCACGTCCAAGGGGCCTGGAAACACCATATATTTT
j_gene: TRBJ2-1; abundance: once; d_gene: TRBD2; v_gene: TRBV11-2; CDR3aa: CASSSIPRRGGFNEQFF; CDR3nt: TGTGCCAGCAGCTCGATCCCTCGGCGGGGGGGGTTCAATGAGCAGTTCTTC
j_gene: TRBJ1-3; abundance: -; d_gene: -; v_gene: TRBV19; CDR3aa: CASTDGGASTGNTIYF; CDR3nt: TGTGCCAGTACAGATGGAGGGGCCTCGACTGGAAACACCATATATTTT
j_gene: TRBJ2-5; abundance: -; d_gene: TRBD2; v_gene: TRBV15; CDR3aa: CATSRGVGGGQETQYF; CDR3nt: TGTGCCACCAGCAGAGGCGTCGGGGGGGGCCAGGAGACCCAGTACTTC
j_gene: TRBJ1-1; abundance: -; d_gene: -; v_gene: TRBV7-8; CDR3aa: CASSSAVNTEAFF; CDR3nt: TGTGCCAGCAGCTCCGCAGTGAACACTGAAGCTTTCTTT
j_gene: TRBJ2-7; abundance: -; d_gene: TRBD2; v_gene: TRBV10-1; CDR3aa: CASSGALAGSF; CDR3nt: TGCGCCAGCAGTGGAGCACTAGCGGGGTCCTTC
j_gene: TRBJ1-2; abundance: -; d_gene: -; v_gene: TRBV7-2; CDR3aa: CASSSGGGRTGDGYTF; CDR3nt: TGTGCCAGCAGCAGCGGGGGTGGCAGGACCGGGGATGGCTACACCTTC